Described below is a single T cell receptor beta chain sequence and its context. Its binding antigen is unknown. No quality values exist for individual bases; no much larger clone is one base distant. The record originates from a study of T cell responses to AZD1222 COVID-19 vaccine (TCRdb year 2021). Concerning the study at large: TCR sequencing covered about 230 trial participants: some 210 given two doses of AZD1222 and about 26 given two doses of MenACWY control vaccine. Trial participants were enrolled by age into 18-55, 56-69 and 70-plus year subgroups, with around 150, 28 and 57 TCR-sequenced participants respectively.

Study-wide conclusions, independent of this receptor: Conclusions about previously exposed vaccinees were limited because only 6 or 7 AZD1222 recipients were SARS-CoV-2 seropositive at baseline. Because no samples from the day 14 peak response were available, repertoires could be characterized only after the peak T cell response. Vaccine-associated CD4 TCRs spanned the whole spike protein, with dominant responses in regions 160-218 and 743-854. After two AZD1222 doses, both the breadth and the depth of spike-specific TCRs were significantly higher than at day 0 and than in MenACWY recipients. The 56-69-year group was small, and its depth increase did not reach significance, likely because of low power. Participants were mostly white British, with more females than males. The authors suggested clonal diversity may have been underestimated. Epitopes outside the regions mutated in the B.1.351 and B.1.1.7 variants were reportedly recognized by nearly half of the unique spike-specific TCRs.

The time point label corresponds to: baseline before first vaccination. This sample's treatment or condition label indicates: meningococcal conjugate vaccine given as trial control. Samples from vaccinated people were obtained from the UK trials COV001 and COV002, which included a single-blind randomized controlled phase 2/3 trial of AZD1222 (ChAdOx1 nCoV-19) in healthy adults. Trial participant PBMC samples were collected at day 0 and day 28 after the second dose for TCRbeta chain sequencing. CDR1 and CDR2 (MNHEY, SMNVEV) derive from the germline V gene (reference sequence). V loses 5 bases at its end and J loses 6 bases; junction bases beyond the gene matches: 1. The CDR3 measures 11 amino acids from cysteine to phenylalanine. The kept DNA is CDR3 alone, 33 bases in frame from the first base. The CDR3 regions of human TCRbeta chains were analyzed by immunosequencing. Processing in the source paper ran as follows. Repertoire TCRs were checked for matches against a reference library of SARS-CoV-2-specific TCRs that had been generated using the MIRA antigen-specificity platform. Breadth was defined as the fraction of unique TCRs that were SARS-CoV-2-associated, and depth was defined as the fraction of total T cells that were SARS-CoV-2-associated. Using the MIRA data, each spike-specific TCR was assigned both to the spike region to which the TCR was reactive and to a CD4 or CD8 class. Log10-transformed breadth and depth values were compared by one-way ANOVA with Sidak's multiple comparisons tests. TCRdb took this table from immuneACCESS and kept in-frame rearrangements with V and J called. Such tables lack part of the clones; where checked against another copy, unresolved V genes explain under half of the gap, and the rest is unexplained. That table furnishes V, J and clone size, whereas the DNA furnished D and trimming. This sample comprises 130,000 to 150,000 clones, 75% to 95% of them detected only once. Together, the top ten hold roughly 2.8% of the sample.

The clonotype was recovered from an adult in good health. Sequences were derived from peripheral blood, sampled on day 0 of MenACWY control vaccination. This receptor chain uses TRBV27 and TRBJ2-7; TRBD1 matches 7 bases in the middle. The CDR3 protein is CASSQGVEQYF. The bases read TGTGCCAGCAGTCAGGGGGTCGAGCAGTACTTC.